The present T cell receptor (beta chain) was sequenced within a study of neurological immune-mediated disorders. Study background: Of the approximately 34 patients with multiple sclerosis, about 31 had relapsing-remitting MS, whereas the remaining 3 had secondary progressive MS.

The cDNA was synthesized by 5'RACE incorporating 10-nucleotide random UMIs. TCRdb recomputed calls from the 5' RACE reads with MiXCR, one row per CDR3 protein. The sample holds tens of thousands of distinct CDR3 sequences, 3% to 4% seen once. The unsorted libraries had their origin in 2 million PBMCs stored at -80 C. The V and J ends lost 3 bases and 9 bases, in that order; junction bases with no gene match: 12. The CDR3 sequence is 15 residues long. Germline CDR1 is KGHSH and CDR2 is LQKENI. What was sequenced was PBMCs. The sequence came from a man aged 55 to 69 with multiple sclerosis. The chain combines TRBV18 with TRBJ1-1; 8 nucleotides line up with TRBD1. This CDR3 reads CASSPRTGNDIQAFF. The CDR3 DNA reads TGTGCCAGCTCACCCCGGACAGGGAATGATATTCAAGCTTTCTTT.